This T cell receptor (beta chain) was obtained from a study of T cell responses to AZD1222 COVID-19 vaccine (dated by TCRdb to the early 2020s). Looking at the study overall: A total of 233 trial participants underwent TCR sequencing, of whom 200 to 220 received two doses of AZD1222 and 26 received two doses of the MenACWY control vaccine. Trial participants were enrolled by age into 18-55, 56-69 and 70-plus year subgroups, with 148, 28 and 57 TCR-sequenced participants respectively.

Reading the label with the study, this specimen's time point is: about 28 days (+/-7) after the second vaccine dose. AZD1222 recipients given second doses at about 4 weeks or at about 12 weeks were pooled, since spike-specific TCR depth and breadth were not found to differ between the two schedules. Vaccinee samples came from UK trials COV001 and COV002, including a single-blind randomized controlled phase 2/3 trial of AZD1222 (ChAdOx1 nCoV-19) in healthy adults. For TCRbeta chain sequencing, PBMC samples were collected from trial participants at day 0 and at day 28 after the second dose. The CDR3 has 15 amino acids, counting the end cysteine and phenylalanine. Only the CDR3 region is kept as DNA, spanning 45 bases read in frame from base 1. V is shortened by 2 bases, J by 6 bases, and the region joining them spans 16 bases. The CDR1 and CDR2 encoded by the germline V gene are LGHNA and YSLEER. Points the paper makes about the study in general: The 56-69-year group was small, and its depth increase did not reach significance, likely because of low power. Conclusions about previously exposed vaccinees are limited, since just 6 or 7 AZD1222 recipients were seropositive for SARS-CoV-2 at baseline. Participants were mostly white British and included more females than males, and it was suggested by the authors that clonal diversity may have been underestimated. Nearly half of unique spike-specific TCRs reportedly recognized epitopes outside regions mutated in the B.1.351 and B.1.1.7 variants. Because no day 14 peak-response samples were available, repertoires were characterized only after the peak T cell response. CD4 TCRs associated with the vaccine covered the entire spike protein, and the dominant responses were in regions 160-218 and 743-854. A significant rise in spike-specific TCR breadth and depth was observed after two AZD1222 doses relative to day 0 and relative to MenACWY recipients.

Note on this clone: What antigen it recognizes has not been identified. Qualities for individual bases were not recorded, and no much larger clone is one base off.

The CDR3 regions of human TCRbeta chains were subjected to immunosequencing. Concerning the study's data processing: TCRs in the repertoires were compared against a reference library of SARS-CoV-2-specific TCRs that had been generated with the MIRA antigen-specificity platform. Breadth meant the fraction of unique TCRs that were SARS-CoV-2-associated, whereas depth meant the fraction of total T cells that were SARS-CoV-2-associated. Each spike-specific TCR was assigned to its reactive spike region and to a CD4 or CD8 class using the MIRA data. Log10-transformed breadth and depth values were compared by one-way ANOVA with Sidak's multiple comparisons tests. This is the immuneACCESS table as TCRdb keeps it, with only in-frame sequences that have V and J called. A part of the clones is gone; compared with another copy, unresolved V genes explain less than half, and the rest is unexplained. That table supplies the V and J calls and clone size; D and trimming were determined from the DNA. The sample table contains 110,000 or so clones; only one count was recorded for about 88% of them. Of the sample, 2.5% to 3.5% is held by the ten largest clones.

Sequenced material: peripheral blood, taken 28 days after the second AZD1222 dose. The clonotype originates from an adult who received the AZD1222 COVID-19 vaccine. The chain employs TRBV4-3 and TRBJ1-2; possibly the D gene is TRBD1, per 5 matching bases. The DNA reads TGCGCCAGCAGCCAATCTCTGGGGCGGTCAGATGGCTACACCTTC. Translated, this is CASSQSLGRSDGYTF.